This T cell receptor beta chain was profiled in a study of OX40 agonist ivuxolimab in advanced cancers. Study background: Three patients had partial responses: one hepatocellular carcinoma, two cutaneous melanoma.

General study points: Antigens targeted by the expanded peripheral T cells were not determined.

Germline V CDR1 and CDR2: SGHAT, FQNNGV. Trimming removed 1 base from V and 4 bases from J, with 8 bases in between. The CDR3 contains 14 residues. A word on this clone: Its antigen is as yet unknown.

This table comes from immunoSEQ multiplex PCR, and its TCRdb copy is limited to in-frame clones, with some not included. The sample lists about 18,000 clones; around 82% were seen once. The receptor was derived from an adult with an advanced solid tumor such as melanoma, head and neck, liver or kidney cancer. This specimen was CD4+ or CD8+ T cells sorted from blood, taken in a trial of the OX40 agonist ivuxolimab. The gene calls are TRBV11-2 and TRBJ1-5; D call uncertain. The CDR3 nucleotides read TGTGCCAGCAGCTTAGGGACTGGAAATCAGCCCCAGCATTTT. This sequence encodes CASSLGTGNQPQHF.